Listed below are T cell receptor beta chains from one sample, sequenced in a study of response to subunit inactivated influenza vaccine. TCRdb reprocessed the RT-PCR reads via MiXCR and lists one record per CDR3 protein. The sample shows roughly 670,000 distinct CDR3 sequences, around 13% of them seen only once. The material was PBMCs from blood, obtained roughly 2 weeks before vaccination. The receptors were gathered from a man aged 45 to 65 who received an inactivated influenza vaccine. CDR3s include the opening cysteine and the closing phenylalanine or tryptophan. Fields, in order: V gene, J gene, D gene, CDR3 length, clone size, CDR3 protein, CDR3 DNA. A D gene is named only where the DNA matches it firmly. Clone size, where shown, is once, few, many, or a class for clones that have expanded.

V gene: TRBV9; J gene: TRBJ2-3; D gene: -; CDR3 length: 14; clone size: -; CDR3 protein: CASAMENLPDTQYF; CDR3 DNA: TGTGCCAGCGCTATGGAGAATTTGCCAGATACGCAGTATTTT
V gene: TRBV7-2; J gene: TRBJ2-5; D gene: -; CDR3 length: 13; clone size: -; CDR3 protein: CASSPGGIETQYF; CDR3 DNA: TGTGCCAGCAGTCCCGGAGGGATTGAGACCCAGTACTTC
V gene: TRBV13; J gene: TRBJ2-7; D gene: TRBD1; CDR3 length: 16; clone size: few; CDR3 protein: CASSLFRDRGKYEQYF; CDR3 DNA: TGTGCCAGCAGCTTATTTAGGGACAGGGGTAAATACGAGCAGTACTTC
V gene: TRBV4-3; J gene: TRBJ1-2; D gene: TRBD1; CDR3 length: 16; clone size: many; CDR3 protein: CASSLSDRASNYGYTF; CDR3 DNA: TGCGCCAGCAGCTTAAGCGACAGGGCATCTAACTATGGCTACACCTTC
V gene: TRBV10-3; J gene: TRBJ1-1; D gene: -; CDR3 length: 12; clone size: few; CDR3 protein: CAISDKLTEAFF; CDR3 DNA: TGTGCCATCAGTGACAAATTAACTGAAGCTTTCTTT
V gene: TRBV5-1; J gene: TRBJ2-3; D gene: -; CDR3 length: 18; clone size: many; CDR3 protein: CASSLGPRWQGNQDTQYF; CDR3 DNA: TGCGCCAGCAGCTTGGGTCCACGGTGGCAGGGGAATCAAGATACGCAGTATTTT
V gene: TRBV10-3; J gene: TRBJ2-1; D gene: TRBD2; CDR3 length: 18; clone size: -; CDR3 protein: CATSPGLAGVDPYNEQFF; CDR3 DNA: TGTGCCACGAGTCCGGGACTAGCGGGAGTGGACCCATACAATGAGCAGTTCTTC
V gene: TRBV12-3/TRBV12-4; J gene: TRBJ1-5; D gene: -; CDR3 length: 15; clone size: -; CDR3 protein: CASSVADASNQHQHF; CDR3 DNA: TGTGCCAGCAGTGTGGCCGATGCGAGCAATCAGCATCAGCATTTT
V gene: TRBV11-2; J gene: TRBJ2-1; D gene: TRBD2; CDR3 length: 16; clone size: few; CDR3 protein: CASSRWGGGASNEQFF; CDR3 DNA: TGTGCCAGCAGCCGATGGGGCGGGGGGGCTTCCAATGAGCAGTTCTTC
V gene: TRBV3-1; J gene: TRBJ2-1; D gene: TRBD2; CDR3 length: 16; clone size: few; CDR3 protein: CASSLVGLAEYNEQFF; CDR3 DNA: TGTGCCAGCAGCCTCGTAGGACTAGCGGAGTACAATGAGCAGTTCTTC
V gene: TRBV27; J gene: TRBJ1-6; D gene: -; CDR3 length: 15; clone size: few; CDR3 protein: CASSLSETPKEPLHF; CDR3 DNA: TGTGCCAGCAGTTTATCGGAGACTCCTAAGGAGCCCCTCCACTTT
V gene: TRBV5-1; J gene: TRBJ2-1; D gene: -; CDR3 length: 15; clone size: -; CDR3 protein: CASSLAPGVYNEQFF; CDR3 DNA: TGCGCCAGCAGCTTGGCTCCGGGGGTCTACAATGAGCAGTTCTTC
V gene: TRBV7-2; J gene: TRBJ2-7; D gene: -; CDR3 length: 14; clone size: -; CDR3 protein: CASSPWTGTYEQYF; CDR3 DNA: TGTGCCAGCAGCCCATGGACCGGCACCTACGAGCAGTACTTC
V gene: TRBV20-1; J gene: TRBJ2-2; D gene: TRBD2; CDR3 length: 15; clone size: few; CDR3 protein: CSAQGGVANTGELFF; CDR3 DNA: TGCAGTGCCCAGGGAGGGGTAGCGAACACCGGGGAGCTGTTTTTT
V gene: TRBV11-2; J gene: TRBJ2-3; D gene: -; CDR3 length: 18; clone size: -; CDR3 protein: CASSAGKLADLWTDTQYF; CDR3 DNA: TGTGCCAGCAGCGCGGGGAAGTTAGCAGATCTGTGGACAGATACGCAGTATTTT
V gene: TRBV7-9; J gene: TRBJ1-1; D gene: -; CDR3 length: 15; clone size: few; CDR3 protein: CASSADSGMNTEAFF; CDR3 DNA: TGTGCCAGCAGCGCGGATTCCGGTATGAACACTGAAGCTTTCTTT
V gene: TRBV7-2; J gene: TRBJ2-1; D gene: TRBD2; CDR3 length: 16; clone size: -; CDR3 protein: CASSPAGLAGGLEQFF; CDR3 DNA: TGTGCCAGCAGCCCCGCAGGACTAGCGGGGGGGCTGGAGCAGTTCTTC
V gene: TRBV6-1; J gene: TRBJ1-6; D gene: TRBD1; CDR3 length: 17; clone size: many; CDR3 protein: CASTVIDRVDPDSPLHF; CDR3 DNA: TGTGCCAGCACCGTAATCGACAGGGTGGATCCGGATTCACCCCTCCACTTT
V gene: TRBV29-1; J gene: TRBJ1-1; D gene: -; CDR3 length: 15; clone size: few; CDR3 protein: CSVEDQYRTVPEAFF; CDR3 DNA: TGCAGCGTTGAAGATCAATATCGGACAGTCCCTGAAGCTTTCTTT
V gene: TRBV25-1; J gene: TRBJ2-5; D gene: TRBD1; CDR3 length: 15; clone size: -; CDR3 protein: CASSEFQGAGETQYF; CDR3 DNA: TGTGCCAGCAGTGAATTTCAGGGGGCTGGGGAGACCCAGTACTTC
V gene: TRBV5-5; J gene: TRBJ2-3; D gene: -; CDR3 length: 14; clone size: few; CDR3 protein: CASSFELAGREEYF; CDR3 DNA: TGTGCCAGCAGCTTCGAGTTAGCCGGAAGGGAAGAGTATTTT
V gene: TRBV5-1; J gene: TRBJ2-3; D gene: -; CDR3 length: 16; clone size: -; CDR3 protein: CASSPTGTPSTDTQYF; CDR3 DNA: TGCGCCAGCAGCCCCACCGGGACACCTAGCACAGATACGCAGTATTTT
V gene: TRBV4-3; J gene: TRBJ2-5; D gene: -; CDR3 length: 14; clone size: -; CDR3 protein: CASSPGPPGETQYF; CDR3 DNA: TGCGCCAGCAGCCCGGGACCCCCTGGAGAGACCCAGTACTTC
V gene: TRBV7-2; J gene: TRBJ2-7; D gene: TRBD2; CDR3 length: 15; clone size: -; CDR3 protein: CASSPAPSGRIEQYF; CDR3 DNA: TGTGCCAGCAGTCCCGCGCCTAGCGGGAGGATCGAGCAGTACTTC
V gene: TRBV5-1; J gene: TRBJ1-1; D gene: -; CDR3 length: 14; clone size: -; CDR3 protein: CASSTDRTNTEAFF; CDR3 DNA: TGCGCCAGCAGCACGGACCGTACGAACACTGAAGCTTTCTTT
V gene: TRBV27; J gene: TRBJ2-2; D gene: TRBD2; CDR3 length: 15; clone size: -; CDR3 protein: CASSFEAGAPGELFF; CDR3 DNA: TGTGCCAGCAGTTTCGAGGCGGGAGCTCCCGGGGAGCTGTTTTTT
V gene: TRBV4-2; J gene: TRBJ2-7; D gene: -; CDR3 length: 14; clone size: -; CDR3 protein: CASSHSIGAYEQYF; CDR3 DNA: TGTGCCAGCAGCCACTCGATAGGGGCCTACGAGCAGTACTTC
V gene: TRBV7-6; J gene: TRBJ2-1; D gene: -; CDR3 length: 16; clone size: many; CDR3 protein: CASSLVWRRENNEQFF; CDR3 DNA: TGTGCCAGCAGCTTAGTTTGGCGCAGGGAAAACAATGAGCAGTTCTTC
V gene: TRBV7-2; J gene: TRBJ2-7; D gene: -; CDR3 length: 13; clone size: many; CDR3 protein: CASSSYPATEQYF; CDR3 DNA: TGTGCCAGCAGCTCCTACCCCGCTACCGAGCAGTACTTC
V gene: TRBV3-1; J gene: TRBJ1-2; D gene: -; CDR3 length: 15; clone size: few; CDR3 protein: CASRPWTESNYGYTF; CDR3 DNA: TGTGCCAGCAGGCCGTGGACAGAAAGCAACTATGGCTACACCTTC
V gene: TRBV5-5; J gene: TRBJ2-2; D gene: -; CDR3 length: 16; clone size: -; CDR3 protein: CASSGALASVNGELFF; CDR3 DNA: TGTGCCAGCAGCGGGGCCTTAGCGTCCGTGAACGGGGAGCTGTTTTTT
V gene: TRBV29-1; J gene: TRBJ2-7; D gene: -; CDR3 length: 13; clone size: few; CDR3 protein: CSVLGTMPDEQYF; CDR3 DNA: TGCAGCGTTTTGGGGACGATGCCAGACGAGCAGTACTTC
V gene: TRBV18; J gene: TRBJ1-2; D gene: -; CDR3 length: 13; clone size: few; CDR3 protein: CASSPNRRDGYTF; CDR3 DNA: TGTGCCAGCTCACCCAACCGCCGGGATGGCTACACCTTC
V gene: TRBV2; J gene: TRBJ2-7; D gene: -; CDR3 length: 13; clone size: few; CDR3 protein: CASRGRASYEQYF; CDR3 DNA: TGTGCCAGCAGGGGCAGAGCCTCCTACGAGCAGTACTTC
V gene: TRBV5-1; J gene: TRBJ2-3; D gene: TRBD2; CDR3 length: 18; clone size: -; CDR3 protein: CASSYFSGTSGSTDTQYF; CDR3 DNA: TGCGCCAGCAGCTATTTCTCCGGGACTAGCGGGAGTACAGATACGCAGTATTTT
V gene: TRBV29-1; J gene: TRBJ2-3; D gene: TRBD1; CDR3 length: 15; clone size: -; CDR3 protein: CSVEDRITSTDTQYF; CDR3 DNA: TGCAGCGTTGAGGACAGGATCACTAGCACAGATACGCAGTATTTT
V gene: TRBV20-1; J gene: TRBJ2-3; D gene: TRBD1; CDR3 length: 14; clone size: few; CDR3 protein: CSARNRGVTDTQYF; CDR3 DNA: TGCAGTGCTAGGAACAGGGGGGTGACAGATACGCAGTATTTT
V gene: TRBV6-1; J gene: TRBJ1-2; D gene: -; CDR3 length: 15; clone size: few; CDR3 protein: CASSEAATGKRGYTF; CDR3 DNA: TGTGCCAGCAGTGAAGCAGCAACAGGGAAGCGCGGCTACACCTTC
V gene: TRBV7-6; J gene: TRBJ2-7; D gene: TRBD2; CDR3 length: 22; clone size: few; CDR3 protein: CASSCFWGQPGLAGYSTYEQYF; CDR3 DNA: TGTGCTAGCAGCTGCTTCTGGGGCCAACCGGGACTAGCGGGTTATTCGACCTACGAGCAGTACTTC
V gene: TRBV9; J gene: TRBJ2-7; D gene: TRBD2; CDR3 length: 14; clone size: few; CDR3 protein: CASSVELRTSEQYF; CDR3 DNA: TGTGCCAGCAGCGTAGAGCTTAGGACTAGCGAGCAGTACTTC
V gene: TRBV4-2; J gene: TRBJ2-2; D gene: TRBD2; CDR3 length: 17; clone size: -; CDR3 protein: CASSQAGTSGNTGELFF; CDR3 DNA: TGTGCCAGCAGCCAAGCGGGGACTAGCGGTAACACCGGGGAGCTGTTTTTT
V gene: TRBV6-5; J gene: TRBJ2-3; D gene: -; CDR3 length: 14; clone size: few; CDR3 protein: CASSYRGGTDTQYF; CDR3 DNA: TGTGCCAGCAGTTATAGGGGGGGCACAGATACGCAGTATTTT
V gene: TRBV5-1; J gene: TRBJ2-7; D gene: -; CDR3 length: 13; clone size: -; CDR3 protein: CASSFGGSGEQYF; CDR3 DNA: TGCGCCAGCAGCTTTGGAGGGTCAGGGGAGCAGTACTTC
V gene: TRBV20-1; J gene: TRBJ2-3; D gene: -; CDR3 length: 16; clone size: -; CDR3 protein: CSASGLSRPVTDTQYF; CDR3 DNA: TGCAGTGCTAGTGGTCTCTCTCGGCCCGTCACAGATACGCAGTATTTT
V gene: TRBV11-1; J gene: TRBJ2-5; D gene: -; CDR3 length: 18; clone size: few; CDR3 protein: CASSAGLGGGTSGETQYF; CDR3 DNA: TGTGCCAGCAGCGCAGGACTGGGCGGGGGCACCTCTGGAGAGACCCAGTACTTC
V gene: TRBV30; J gene: TRBJ1-5; D gene: -; CDR3 length: 14; clone size: -; CDR3 protein: CAWSVTGSNQPQHF; CDR3 DNA: TGTGCCTGGAGTGTAACAGGTTCAAATCAGCCCCAGCATTTT
V gene: TRBV20-1; J gene: TRBJ2-7; D gene: -; CDR3 length: 16; clone size: -; CDR3 protein: CSALKTDPLALGEQYF; CDR3 DNA: TGCAGTGCTCTGAAGACAGACCCCTTAGCCCTAGGGGAGCAGTACTTC
V gene: TRBV2; J gene: TRBJ1-4; D gene: TRBD1; CDR3 length: 13; clone size: few; CDR3 protein: CASMQGENEKLFF; CDR3 DNA: TGTGCCAGCATGCAGGGGGAAAATGAAAAACTGTTTTTT
V gene: TRBV10-3; J gene: TRBJ1-5; D gene: TRBD1; CDR3 length: 17; clone size: -; CDR3 protein: CAISDRRTGGVSQPQHF; CDR3 DNA: TGTGCCATCAGTGATCGACGGACAGGGGGCGTGAGTCAGCCCCAGCATTTT
V gene: TRBV6-5; J gene: TRBJ2-1; D gene: TRBD1; CDR3 length: 14; clone size: few; CDR3 protein: CASSYLGQYNEQFF; CDR3 DNA: TGTGCCAGCAGTTACTTGGGACAGTACAATGAGCAGTTCTTC